A selection of T cell receptor beta chains follows, all from one sample in a study of blood T cell repertoires in COVID-19. Measured with immunoSEQ multiplex PCR; TCRdb has only the in-frame clones, and not every one. The data hold more than 90,000 clones, with approximately 90% observed a single time. Sequenced: peripheral blood. The receptors stem from a human donor in a cohort sampled during active COVID-19. CDR3s include the opening cysteine and the closing phenylalanine or tryptophan. A D gene is named only where the DNA matches it firmly. Some rows have no size entry. The others give once, few or many, or a class for an expanded clone.

length: 17; size: NA; J: TRBJ2-1; V: TRBV27; D: TRBD2; DNA: TGTGCCAGCAGTTTACAAGGGACTAGCGCTAGGGTCTATGAGCAGTTCTTC; CDR3: CASSLQGTSARVYEQFF
length: 18; size: NA; J: TRBJ2-2; V: TRBV14; D: TRBD2; DNA: TGTGCCAGCAGCCAACCCGGGACTAGCGGGATTAACACCGGGGAGCTGTTTTTT; CDR3: CASSQPGTSGINTGELFF
length: 14; size: few; J: TRBJ1-1; V: TRBV6-6; D: TRBD1; DNA: TGTGCCAGCAGTTACTCGGACAGGGCCACTGAAGCTTTCTTT; CDR3: CASSYSDRATEAFF
length: 14; size: NA; J: TRBJ2-5; V: TRBV18; D: TRBD1; DNA: TGTGCCAGCTCAGTCGGACAGGGAACAGAGACCCAGTACTTC; CDR3: CASSVGQGTETQYF
length: 14; size: once; J: TRBJ2-5; V: TRBV27; D: NA; DNA: TGTGCCAGCAGTCTAGCGGACAGGGTAGAGACCCAGTACTTC; CDR3: CASSLADRVETQYF
length: 15; size: NA; J: TRBJ2-7; V: TRBV13; D: TRBD2; DNA: TGTGCCAGCAGCCTTACCGGGACTAGCACCTACGAGCAGTACTTC; CDR3: CASSLTGTSTYEQYF
length: 13; size: few; J: TRBJ1-2; V: TRBV30; D: NA; DNA: TGTGCCTCGACCGAGGGTTGGGACTATGGCTACACCTTC; CDR3: CASTEGWDYGYTF
length: 14; size: NA; J: TRBJ2-7; V: TRBV7-9; D: TRBD1; DNA: TGTGCCAGCAGCCCGACAGGGATTGTCCACGAGCAGTACTTC; CDR3: CASSPTGIVHEQYF
length: 13; size: NA; J: TRBJ1-3; V: TRBV7-9; D: NA; DNA: TGTGCCAGCAGATATATCTCTGGAAACACCATATATTTT; CDR3: CASRYISGNTIYF
length: 14; size: once; J: TRBJ1-1; V: TRBV3-1/TRBV3-2; D: NA; DNA: TGTGCCAGCAGCCAAGACAGGACTCGGACTGAAGCTTTCTTT; CDR3: CASSQDRTRTEAFF
length: 15; size: once; J: TRBJ1-1; V: TRBV6-5; D: NA; DNA: TGTGCCAGCAGCCGGGGGGGGCAGGGAGGGACTGAAGCTTTCTTT; CDR3: CASSRGGQGGTEAFF
length: 15; size: NA; J: TRBJ2-7; V: TRBV28; D: TRBD2; DNA: TGTGCCAGCAGTTTGCGGACTAGCGGAACCTACGAGCAGTACTTC; CDR3: CASSLRTSGTYEQYF
length: 14; size: NA; J: TRBJ2-3; V: TRBV5-1; D: NA; DNA: TGCGCCAGCAGCTTGGGGGCTAGCACAGATACGCAGTATTTT; CDR3: CASSLGASTDTQYF
length: 15; size: once; J: TRBJ2-3; V: TRBV6-5; D: TRBD1; DNA: TGTGCCAGCACACAGGGGGCGCTTAGCACAGATACGCAGTATTTT; CDR3: CASTQGALSTDTQYF
length: 13; size: NA; J: TRBJ2-1; V: TRBV5-6; D: NA; DNA: TGTGCCAGCAACCCGGGACTCTTTGGTGAGCAGTTCTTC; CDR3: CASNPGLFGEQFF
length: 13; size: NA; J: TRBJ2-7; V: TRBV12-3/TRBV12-4; D: TRBD1; DNA: TGTGCCAGCAGTCGACAGGGGCAGAGTGAGCAGTACTTC; CDR3: CASSRQGQSEQYF
length: 14; size: NA; J: TRBJ2-1; V: TRBV11-2; D: TRBD2; DNA: TGTGCCAGCAGCCCCGGGACTAGCGGGTCAGGGCAGTTCTTC; CDR3: CASSPGTSGSGQFF
length: 14; size: once; J: TRBJ2-7; V: TRBV2; D: TRBD1; DNA: TGTGCCAGCAGTCGGGACAGGGACACCCTCGAGCAGTACTTC; CDR3: CASSRDRDTLEQYF
length: 14; size: NA; J: TRBJ2-7; V: TRBV28; D: TRBD2; DNA: TGTGCCAGCAGTTTCGGGCTAGCGGGACGCGAGCAGTACTTC; CDR3: CASSFGLAGREQYF
length: 16; size: NA; J: TRBJ2-2; V: TRBV25-1; D: TRBD2; DNA: TGTGCCAGCAGTGCTTCGGGACTAGCGAACACCGGGGAGCTGTTTTTT; CDR3: CASSASGLANTGELFF
length: 15; size: NA; J: TRBJ1-1; V: TRBV5-1; D: NA; DNA: TGCGCCAGCAGCTTGGCAAGGTCGGGGAACACTGAAGCTTTCTTT; CDR3: CASSLARSGNTEAFF
length: 16; size: once; J: TRBJ2-1; V: TRBV27; D: TRBD2; DNA: TGTGCCAGCAGTACATCTAGCGGTTCCTCCTACAATGAGCAGTTCTTC; CDR3: CASSTSSGSSYNEQFF
length: 14; size: NA; J: TRBJ1-1; V: TRBV4-1; D: TRBD1; DNA: TGCGCCAGCAGCCGGACAGGGCTTAACACTGAAGCTTTCTTT; CDR3: CASSRTGLNTEAFF
length: 14; size: NA; J: TRBJ1-2; V: TRBV18; D: NA; DNA: TGTGCCAGCTCACCCTATTACGAGGTTCAAGGCTACACCTTC; CDR3: CASSPYYEVQGYTF
length: 15; size: NA; J: TRBJ1-6; V: TRBV6-1; D: TRBD1; DNA: TGTGCCAGCAGTGAATTCGGACAGGGAAATTCACCCCTCCACTTT; CDR3: CASSEFGQGNSPLHF
length: 15; size: once; J: TRBJ2-5; V: TRBV3-1/TRBV3-2; D: TRBD2; DNA: TGTGCCAGCAGCCAGGGAGCGGGAGGGAGGGAGACCCAGTACTTC; CDR3: CASSQGAGGRETQYF
length: 16; size: once; J: TRBJ2-7; V: TRBV3-1/TRBV3-2; D: TRBD1; DNA: TGTGCCAGCAGCCTTGTTCGGACAGGGGGCTCTAACGAGCAGTACTTC; CDR3: CASSLVRTGGSNEQYF
length: 13; size: NA; J: TRBJ1-1; V: TRBV25-1; D: NA; DNA: TGTGCCAGCAGTGCCGGGTCCTACACTGAAGCTTTCTTT; CDR3: CASSAGSYTEAFF
length: 16; size: NA; J: TRBJ1-4; V: TRBV3-1/TRBV3-2; D: NA; DNA: TGTGCCAGCAGCCAAGTTTCGGGGGCAACTAATGAAAAACTGTTTTTT; CDR3: CASSQVSGATNEKLFF
length: 17; size: NA; J: TRBJ2-3; V: TRBV9; D: TRBD2; DNA: TGTGCCAGCAGCGTAGGTGGACTAGCGGGGGGGACAGATACGCAGTATTTT; CDR3: CASSVGGLAGGTDTQYF
length: 11; size: NA; J: TRBJ2-7; V: TRBV19; D: NA; DNA: TGTGCCAGTAGGCAAACAGGGGAGCAGTACTTC; CDR3: CASRQTGEQYF
length: 16; size: NA; J: TRBJ2-3; V: TRBV2; D: TRBD2; DNA: TGTGCCAGCAGTCCGTATTTAGCGGGAGGCACAGATACGCAGTATTTT; CDR3: CASSPYLAGGTDTQYF
length: 16; size: once; J: TRBJ2-5; V: TRBV7-3; D: NA; DNA: TGTGCCAGCAGCTTAACGGCTCTTAGAGGGCAAGAGACCCAGTACTTC; CDR3: CASSLTALRGQETQYF
length: 12; size: NA; J: TRBJ1-2; V: TRBV18; D: NA; DNA: TGTGCCAGCTCACCACGGGAGGGCGGCTACACCTTC; CDR3: CASSPREGGYTF
length: 15; size: NA; J: TRBJ2-1; V: TRBV9; D: TRBD1; DNA: TGTGCCAGCAGCGTAGTGGACAGGGCCATCAATGAGCAGTTCTTC; CDR3: CASSVVDRAINEQFF
length: 14; size: NA; J: TRBJ1-1; V: TRBV3-1/TRBV3-2; D: NA; DNA: TGTGCCAGCAGCCAAGAACCCCTTACGGCTGAAGCTTTCTTT; CDR3: CASSQEPLTAEAFF
length: 13; size: NA; J: TRBJ1-2; V: TRBV29-1; D: NA; DNA: TGCAGCGTTGAAGGGCCGGGTAACTATGGCTACACCTTC; CDR3: CSVEGPGNYGYTF
length: 17; size: NA; J: TRBJ2-3; V: TRBV24-1; D: TRBD2; DNA: TGTGCCACCAGTGAGAGGACTAGCGGGAGAAGCACAGATACGCAGTATTTT; CDR3: CATSERTSGRSTDTQYF
length: 14; size: NA; J: TRBJ2-7; V: TRBV6-5; D: TRBD1; DNA: TGTGCCAGCGTATGGACAGGGGGATCCTACGAGCAGTACTTC; CDR3: CASVWTGGSYEQYF
length: 14; size: NA; J: TRBJ2-7; V: TRBV7-2; D: NA; DNA: TGTGCCAGCAGCTTAGACCCTATGCCCTACGAGCAGTACTTC; CDR3: CASSLDPMPYEQYF
length: 14; size: NA; J: TRBJ2-7; V: TRBV5-5; D: NA; DNA: TGTGCCAGTACAAAGGACTACCTTGTTCTCGAGCAGTACTTC; CDR3: CASTKDYLVLEQYF
length: 16; size: NA; J: TRBJ1-2; V: TRBV14; D: NA; DNA: TGTGCCAGCAGCCAAGATCTGTCTCGAGGGAGAAATGGCTACACCTTC; CDR3: CASSQDLSRGRNGYTF
length: 16; size: NA; J: TRBJ2-2; V: TRBV29-1; D: TRBD1; DNA: TGCAGCGTTCATACGACAGGGGGAGATTGGACCGGGGAGCTGTTTTTT; CDR3: CSVHTTGGDWTGELFF
length: 14; size: NA; J: TRBJ2-5; V: TRBV29-1; D: NA; DNA: TGCAGCGTTGAAGGAGATGGGGGCTCAGAGACCCAGTACTTC; CDR3: CSVEGDGGSETQYF
length: 16; size: NA; J: TRBJ2-1; V: TRBV5-4; D: TRBD2; DNA: TGTGCCAGCAGGTCTAGCGGGGGGTACTCCTACAATGAGCAGTTCTTC; CDR3: CASRSSGGYSYNEQFF
length: 17; size: NA; J: TRBJ1-4; V: TRBV7-6; D: NA; DNA: TGTGCCAGCAGCTTACTGACAAGTCAGGAGCGTAGGGGAAAACTGTTTTTT; CDR3: CASSLLTSQERRGKLFF
length: 16; size: NA; J: TRBJ2-3; V: TRBV6-1; D: NA; DNA: TGTGCCAGCAGTGAAAGGTTGGGGGCTTCCACAGATACGCAGTATTTT; CDR3: CASSERLGASTDTQYF
length: 14; size: NA; J: TRBJ1-2; V: TRBV6-5; D: NA; DNA: TGTGCCAGCAGTAAACCTACAGGGAACTATGGCTACACCTTC; CDR3: CASSKPTGNYGYTF
length: 18; size: NA; J: TRBJ2-5; V: TRBV4-1; D: TRBD2; DNA: TGCGCCAGCAGCCAAGTTGGGTGGACTAGCGGGGGGGGAGAGACCCAGTACTTC; CDR3: CASSQVGWTSGGGETQYF
length: 14; size: NA; J: TRBJ1-2; V: TRBV6-5; D: NA; DNA: TGTGCCAGCAGGAACAGGATTCCGAACTATGGCTACACCTTC; CDR3: CASRNRIPNYGYTF